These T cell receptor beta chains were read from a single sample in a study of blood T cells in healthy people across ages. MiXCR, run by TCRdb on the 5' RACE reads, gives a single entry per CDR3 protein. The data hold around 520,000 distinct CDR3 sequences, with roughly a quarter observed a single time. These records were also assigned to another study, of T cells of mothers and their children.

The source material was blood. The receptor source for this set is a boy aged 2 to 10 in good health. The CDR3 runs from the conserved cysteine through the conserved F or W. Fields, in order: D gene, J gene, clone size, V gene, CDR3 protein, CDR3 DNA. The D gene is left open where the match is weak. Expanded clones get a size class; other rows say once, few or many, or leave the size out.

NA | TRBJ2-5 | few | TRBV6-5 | CASSTLSQQETQYF | TGTGCCAGCAGCACTCTGTCGCAGCAAGAGACCCAGTACTTC
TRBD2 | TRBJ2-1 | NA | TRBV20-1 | CSARDGGLAGATYNEQFF | TGCAGTGCTAGAGATGGTGGCCTAGCGGGGGCGACCTACAATGAGCAGTTCTTC
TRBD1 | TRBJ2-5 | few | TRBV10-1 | CASSEGQGGTQYF | TGCGCCAGCAGTGAAGGACAGGGCGGGACCCAGTACTTC
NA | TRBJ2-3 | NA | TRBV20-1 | CSARPGHGTDTQYF | TGCAGTGCTAGGCCCGGGCACGGGACAGATACGCAGTATTTT
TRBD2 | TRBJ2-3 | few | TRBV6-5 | CASSYRPLAGGTDTQYF | TGTGCCAGCAGTTACAGGCCGCTAGCGGGAGGGACAGATACGCAGTATTTT
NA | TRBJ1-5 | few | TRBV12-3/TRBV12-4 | CASKPTGSNQPQHF | TGTGCCAGCAAGCCCACAGGTAGCAATCAGCCCCAGCATTTT
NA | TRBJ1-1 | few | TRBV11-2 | CASSLEATLNTEAFF | TGTGCCAGCAGCTTAGAGGCTACCTTGAACACTGAAGCTTTCTTT
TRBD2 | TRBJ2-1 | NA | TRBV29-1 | CSGGLAASYNEQFF | TGCAGCGGTGGACTAGCGGCCTCCTACAATGAGCAGTTCTTC
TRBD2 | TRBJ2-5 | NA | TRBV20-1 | CSAQRLAGGLETQYF | TGCAGTGCCCAACGACTAGCGGGGGGGCTTGAGACCCAGTACTTC
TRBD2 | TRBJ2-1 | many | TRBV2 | CASSPSGGWYNEQFF | TGTGCCAGCAGTCCTAGCGGGGGGTGGTACAATGAGCAGTTCTTC
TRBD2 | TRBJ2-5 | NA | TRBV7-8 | CASSREGGRLETQYF | TGTGCCAGCAGCCGGGAGGGGGGGCGGTTGGAGACCCAGTACTTC
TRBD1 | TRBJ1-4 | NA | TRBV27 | CASRVPTSLTGQGEKLFF | TGTGCCAGCAGGGTTCCCACTTCTTTGACAGGGCAAGGTGAAAAACTGTTTTTT
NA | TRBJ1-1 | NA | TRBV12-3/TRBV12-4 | CASRPTGQEWLAEAFF | TGTGCCAGCAGACCTACAGGGCAGGAGTGGTTGGCTGAAGCTTTCTTT
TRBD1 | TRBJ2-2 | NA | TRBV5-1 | CASSGQGFSGELFF | TGCGCCAGCAGCGGACAGGGTTTTTCCGGGGAGCTGTTTTTT
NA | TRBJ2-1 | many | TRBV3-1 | CASSQDGYNEQFF | TGCGCCAGCAGCCAAGACGGCTACAATGAGCAGTTCTTC
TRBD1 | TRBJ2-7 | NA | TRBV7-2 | CASSLVTGQVSYEQYF | TGTGCCAGCAGCTTAGTAACGGGACAGGTCTCCTACGAGCAGTACTTC
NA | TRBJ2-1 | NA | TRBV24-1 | CATSDADSRSYNEQFF | TGTGCCACCAGTGATGCGGACAGCCGCTCCTACAATGAGCAGTTCTTC
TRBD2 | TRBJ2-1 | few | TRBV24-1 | CATSDPGTSGFHEQFF | TGTGCCACCAGTGACCCCGGGACTAGCGGGTTCCATGAGCAGTTCTTC
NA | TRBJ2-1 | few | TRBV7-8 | CAGSLREGSLEQFF | TGTGCCGGCAGCTTACGTGAGGGTAGTCTTGAGCAGTTCTTC
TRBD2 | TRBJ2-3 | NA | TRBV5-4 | CASSLGLTSGKLDTQYF | TGTGCCAGCAGCTTGGGGCTTACTAGCGGGAAATTAGATACGCAGTATTTT
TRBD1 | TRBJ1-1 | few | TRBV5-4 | CASSLGQLKTEAFF | TGTGCCAGCAGCCTGGGACAGCTTAAAACTGAAGCTTTCTTT
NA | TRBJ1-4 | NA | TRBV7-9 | CASSPRGRAEKLFF | TGTGCCAGCAGCCCCCGGGGGCGGGCTGAAAAACTGTTTTTT
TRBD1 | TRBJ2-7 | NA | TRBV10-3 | CAISERQGGTYEQYF | TGTGCCATCAGTGAACGACAGGGCGGTACCTACGAGCAGTACTTC
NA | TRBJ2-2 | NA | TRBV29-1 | CSVAEGLAGELFF | TGCAGCGTTGCGGAAGGCTTGGCCGGGGAGCTGTTTTTT
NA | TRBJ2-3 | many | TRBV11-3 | CALRGISTDTQYF | TGTGCCCTTCGGGGGATATCCACAGATACGCAGTATTTT
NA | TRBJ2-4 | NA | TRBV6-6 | CASRSEAVKRSIQYF | TGTGCCAGCAGGAGCGAAGCGGTGAAACGGAGCATTCAGTACTTC
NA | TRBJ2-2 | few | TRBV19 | CASSISVRSAGELFF | TGTGCCAGTAGTATCTCGGTTCGGAGCGCCGGGGAGCTGTTTTTT
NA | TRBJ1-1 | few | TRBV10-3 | CAIMAQGNTEAFF | TGTGCCATCATGGCCCAGGGGAACACTGAAGCTTTCTTT
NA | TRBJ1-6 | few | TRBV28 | CASSFRGYSPLHF | TGTGCCAGCAGTTTCCGGGGATATTCACCCCTCCACTTT
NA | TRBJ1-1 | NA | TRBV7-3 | CASTIAGRTPDTEAFF | TGTGCCAGCACGATTGCCGGGAGGACTCCGGACACTGAAGCTTTCTTT
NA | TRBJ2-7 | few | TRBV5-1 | CASSFGAGGGTSYEQYF | TGCGCCAGCAGCTTTGGGGCCGGGGGCGGGACGTCCTACGAGCAGTACTTC
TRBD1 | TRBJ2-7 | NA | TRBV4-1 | CASSHSWGQDIYEQYF | TGCGCCAGCAGCCACTCGTGGGGACAGGACATCTACGAGCAGTACTTC
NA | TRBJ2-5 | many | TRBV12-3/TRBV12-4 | CASSLAGLETQYF | TGTGCCAGCAGTTTGGCAGGGCTAGAGACCCAGTACTTC
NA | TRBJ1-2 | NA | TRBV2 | CASSHSPGTPAANYGYTF | TGTGCCAGCAGCCATTCACCGGGCACACCAGCAGCTAACTATGGCTACACCTTC
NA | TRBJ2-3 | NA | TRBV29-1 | CSVVVTGRTDTQYF | TGCAGCGTTGTAGTAACAGGGCGCACAGATACGCAGTATTTT
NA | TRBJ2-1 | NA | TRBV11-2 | CASSLWAQTYNEQFF | TGTGCCAGCAGCCTCTGGGCTCAGACCTACAATGAGCAGTTCTTC
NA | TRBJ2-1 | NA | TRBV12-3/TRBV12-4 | CASSISGYNEQFF | TGTGCCAGCAGTATTAGTGGCTACAATGAGCAGTTCTTC
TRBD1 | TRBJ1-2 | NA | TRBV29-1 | CSVGFLTGEDYGYTF | TGCAGCGTGGGGTTCTTGACAGGGGAAGATTATGGCTACACCTTC
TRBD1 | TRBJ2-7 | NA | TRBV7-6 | CASSFLGQGNEQYF | TGTGCCAGCAGCTTTTTGGGACAGGGAAACGAGCAGTACTTC
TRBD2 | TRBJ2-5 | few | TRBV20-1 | CSAGTSTETQYF | TGCAGTGCCGGGACTAGCACGGAGACCCAGTACTTC
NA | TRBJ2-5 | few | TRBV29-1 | CSVKDSEETQYF | TGCAGCGTCAAGGACAGCGAAGAGACCCAGTACTTC